The following is a T cell receptor (beta chain) sequence with its context. A read error may account for a junction end that differs from germline. The record originates from a study of long-term antiretroviral therapy in people with HIV. Running of the v3.0 immunoSEQ assay took place at survey level. Libraries were prepared by immunoSEQ multiplex PCR; TCRdb keeps only in-frame clonotypes and omits some of them. This table holds about 14,000 clones, around three quarters found once. Germline-derived CDR1 and CDR2 are SNHLY and FYNNEI. The CDR3 sequence is 12 residues long. This chain connects TRBV2 to TRBJ2-7, with D possibly matching TRBD1 (6 bases). Material: unsorted PBMCs, obtained 3.2 years before starting antiretroviral therapy. This clonotype was obtained from a man in his forties with HIV. CDR3 protein: CASSEARGNAAF. CDR3 nucleotides: TGTGCCAGCAGTGAAGCAAGGGGGAATGCCGCCTTC.